This T cell receptor beta chain was identified in a study of CD8+CD57+ T cells in acquired aplastic anemia. In the study overall: 3 to 4 ug was the average amount of DNA from sorted CD4+ and CD8+ cells. Overall study findings and caveats: Researchers report that 25 to 35 CD8+ CDR3 sequences appeared in both patients and controls.

CDR3 and TCR beta VDJ profiling relied on a genomic DNA template. TCRdb used MiXCR to reprocess the reads, holding one entry per CDR3 protein. The table has 80,000 to 100,000 distinct CDR3 sequences, 55% to 80% seen once. The germline CDR1 and CDR2 sequences are DFQATT and SNEGSKA (reference sequence). J lost 4 bases, V lost 1 base, and 6 bases had no gene match. This CDR3 region has 14 residues. With regard to this clonotype: Its target is not known.

It was patients with CD8+CD57+ cell expansion by flow cytometry who were chosen for sequencing. Among the patients, all had severe acquired aplastic anemia. Among the patients, none had received any therapy at the time of blood sampling. The chain couples TRBV20-1 to TRBJ2-7; 8 bases are a match to TRBD1. Specimen: sorted CD4+, CD8+, or CD8+CD57+ T cells (not recorded which) from PBMCs. The sequence derives from a human donor with aplastic anemia. The CDR3, as DNA: TGCAGTGCTAGAGTTCCAGGGGGCGTTTACGAGCAGTACTTC. Amino acids: CSARVPGGVYEQYF.